The present T cell receptor beta chain was sequenced within a study of blood T cell repertoires in COVID-19. Study-wide context: PBMCs, B-cell-depleted T cells, or T cells provided the cDNA or gDNA that made up the material.

V gave up 6 bases and J gave up 5 bases; unmatched junction bases: 9. CDR3 length equals 14 residues. Germline values: CDR1 SNHLY, CDR2 FYNNEI. The method was immunoSEQ multiplex PCR; TCRdb's version includes in-frame clones alone and lacks a portion of them. This sample has approximately 230,000 clones, with 85% to 90% found just once. This chain connects TRBV2 to TRBJ1-2; 7 nucleotides align to TRBD1. This TCR was recovered from a man younger than 35 who had recovered from COVID-19. Sequenced input: PBMCs or T cells enriched from blood (not recorded which). CDR3 sequence reads: CASRVTGPAYGYTF. The CDR3 nucleotides read TGTGCCAGCAGGGTGACAGGGCCGGCTTATGGCTACACCTTC.